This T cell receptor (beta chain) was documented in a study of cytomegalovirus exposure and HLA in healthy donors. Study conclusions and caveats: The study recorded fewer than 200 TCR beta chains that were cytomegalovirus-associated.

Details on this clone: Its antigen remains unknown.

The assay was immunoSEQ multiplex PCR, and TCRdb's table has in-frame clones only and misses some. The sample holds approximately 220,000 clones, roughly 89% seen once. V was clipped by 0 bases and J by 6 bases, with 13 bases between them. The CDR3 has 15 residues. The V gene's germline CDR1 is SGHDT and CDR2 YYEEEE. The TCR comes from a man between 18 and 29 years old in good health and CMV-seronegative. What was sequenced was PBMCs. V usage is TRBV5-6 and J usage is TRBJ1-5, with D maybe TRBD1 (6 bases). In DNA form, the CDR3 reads TGTGCCAGCAGCTTGGCAGGGGCGATGGGTCAGCCCCAGCATTTT. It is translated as CASSLAGAMGQPQHF.